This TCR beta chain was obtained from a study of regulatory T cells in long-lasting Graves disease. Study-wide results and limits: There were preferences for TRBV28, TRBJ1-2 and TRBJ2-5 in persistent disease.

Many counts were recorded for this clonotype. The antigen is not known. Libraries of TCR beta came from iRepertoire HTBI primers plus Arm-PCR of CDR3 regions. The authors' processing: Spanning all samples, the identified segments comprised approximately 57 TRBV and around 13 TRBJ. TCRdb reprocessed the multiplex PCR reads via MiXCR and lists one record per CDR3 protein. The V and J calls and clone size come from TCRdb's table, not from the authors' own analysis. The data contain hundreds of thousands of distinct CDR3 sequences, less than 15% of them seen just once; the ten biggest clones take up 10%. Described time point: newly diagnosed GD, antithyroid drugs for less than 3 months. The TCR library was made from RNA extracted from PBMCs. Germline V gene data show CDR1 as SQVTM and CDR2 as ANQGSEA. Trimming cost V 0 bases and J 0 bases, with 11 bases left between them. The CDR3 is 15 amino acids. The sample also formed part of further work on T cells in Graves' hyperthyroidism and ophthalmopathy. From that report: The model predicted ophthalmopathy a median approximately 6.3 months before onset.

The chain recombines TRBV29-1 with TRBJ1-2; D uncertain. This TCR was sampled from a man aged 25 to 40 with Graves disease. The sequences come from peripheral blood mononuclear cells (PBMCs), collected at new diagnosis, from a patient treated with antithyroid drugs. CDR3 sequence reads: CSVEDPTNSNYGYTF. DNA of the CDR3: TGCAGCGTTGAAGATCCGACCAACTCTAACTATGGCTACACCTTC. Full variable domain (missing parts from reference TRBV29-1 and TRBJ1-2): SAVISQKPSRDICQRGTSLTIQCQVDSQVTMMFWYRQQPGQSLTLIATANQGSEATYESGFVIDKFPISRPNLTFSTLTVSNMSPEDSSIYLCSVEDPTNSNYGYTFGSGTRLTVV.